The rows below give T cell receptor beta chains drawn from one sample of a study of OX40 agonist ivuxolimab in advanced cancers. Sequenced by immunoSEQ multiplex PCR; TCRdb stores in-frame clones only, minus some. The data hold about 100,000 clones, with almost 90% observed a single time. The sample was CD4+ or CD8+ T cells sorted from blood, taken in a trial of the OX40 agonist ivuxolimab. These receptors were taken from an adult with an advanced solid tumor such as melanoma, head and neck, liver or kidney cancer. The conserved cysteine and the conserved F or W are not part of the CDR3 here. Size is stated for part of the rows, as once, few or many counts, or as a class when the clone is expanded.

clone_size v_call cdr3_aa
NA TRBV27 ASSPWGLAGGLPKNIQY
NA TRBV5-4 ASSRGTQGNIQY
NA TRBV10-2 ASSLESAGRRISGANVLT
NA TRBV21-1 ASTKWLLTGTAEKLF
NA TRBV30 ARGQTYEQY
NA TRBV4-1 ASSQEAGPDYGYT
NA TRBV28 ASTVRDSTYEQY
NA TRBV10-3 AISEEGLNSPLH
NA TRBV2 ASSHWTGNTEAF
NA TRBV5-1 ASSLAGVGRETQY
NA TRBV28 ASSRTGPAPLH
NA TRBV5-4 ASSLEGGPMNTEAF
NA TRBV19 ASSMASGGGETQY
NA TRBV28 ASSFFTEAF
NA TRBV5-4 ASSLPLAGAQETQY
NA TRBV11-2 ASSLALYNEQF
NA TRBV18 ASSPQGPPLH
NA TRBV12-5 ASSYRSLTTDTQY
NA TRBV19 ATKSREQF
NA TRBV5-7 ASSSSRDRGLYEQY
NA TRBV5-6 ASSPFKDSYNEQF
few TRBV2 ASSLRDSQPQH
NA TRBV18 ASSLKNRDGEQF
once TRBV30 AWNWGGTVTDTQY
NA TRBV11-2 ASSSPGLAGGWVSYEQY
NA TRBV2 ASSEGINEQF
few TRBV5-5 ASSLGTSGRAIPYEQY
NA TRBV2 ASSGQGGGSPLH
NA TRBV5-4 ASSRNSNQPQH
NA TRBV11-2 ASSLQGRETQY
few TRBV11-2 ASSLDLGGNEKLF
NA TRBV19 ASSIDRGGRLSGNTIY
NA TRBV5-4 ASSSPNPGTSWADTQY